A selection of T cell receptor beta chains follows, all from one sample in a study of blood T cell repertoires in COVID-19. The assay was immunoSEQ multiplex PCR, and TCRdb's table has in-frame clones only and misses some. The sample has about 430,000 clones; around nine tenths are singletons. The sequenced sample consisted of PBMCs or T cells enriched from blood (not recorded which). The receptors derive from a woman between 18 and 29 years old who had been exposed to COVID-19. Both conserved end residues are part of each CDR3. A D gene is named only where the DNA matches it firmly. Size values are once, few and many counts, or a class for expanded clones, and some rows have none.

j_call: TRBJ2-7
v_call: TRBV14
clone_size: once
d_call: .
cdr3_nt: TGTGCCAGCAGCCAAGACTGGGGAGGACGGCACTACGAGCAGTACTTC
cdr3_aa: CASSQDWGGRHYEQYF

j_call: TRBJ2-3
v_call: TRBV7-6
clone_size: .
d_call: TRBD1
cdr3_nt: TGTGCCAGCAGCGACAGGGGTACAGATACGCAGTATTTT
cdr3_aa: CASSDRGTDTQYF

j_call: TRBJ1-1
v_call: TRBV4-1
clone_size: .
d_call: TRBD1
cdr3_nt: TGCGCCAGCAGCCGGATCGGACAGGCTATGAACACTGAAGCTTTCTTT
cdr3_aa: CASSRIGQAMNTEAFF

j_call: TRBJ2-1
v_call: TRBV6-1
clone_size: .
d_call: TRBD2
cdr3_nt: TGTGCCACCGGGGGCGGGACTAGCGTGGGTGAGCAGTTCTTC
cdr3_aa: CATGGGTSVGEQFF

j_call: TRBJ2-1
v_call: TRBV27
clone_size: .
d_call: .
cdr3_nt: TGTGCCAGCAGTGGGCGCGGGACTTCAACGACGAATGAGCAGTTCTTC
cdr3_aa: CASSGRGTSTTNEQFF

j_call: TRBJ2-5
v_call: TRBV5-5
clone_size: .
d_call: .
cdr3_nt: TGTGCCAGCAGCTTGAGGCGGGAAGAAGAGACCCAGTACTTC
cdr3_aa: CASSLRREEETQYF

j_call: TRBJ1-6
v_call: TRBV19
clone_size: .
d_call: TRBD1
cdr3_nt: TGTGCCAGTAGTACCACAGGGGAATTCCCCCTCCACTTT
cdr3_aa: CASSTTGEFPLHF

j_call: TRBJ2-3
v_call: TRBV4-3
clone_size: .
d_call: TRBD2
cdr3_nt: TGCGCCAGCAGCCAAGGGGCGGGGGGGCCAGATACGCAGTATTTT
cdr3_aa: CASSQGAGGPDTQYF

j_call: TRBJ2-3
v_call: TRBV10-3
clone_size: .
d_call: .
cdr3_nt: TGTGCCATCAATGGGCGAGGGTTGGGTACGCAGTATTTT
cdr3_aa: CAINGRGLGTQYF

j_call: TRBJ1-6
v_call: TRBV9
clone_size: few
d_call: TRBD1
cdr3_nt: TGTGCCAGCAGCGTACAGGGGGCAGGTAATTCACCCCTCCACTTT
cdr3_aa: CASSVQGAGNSPLHF

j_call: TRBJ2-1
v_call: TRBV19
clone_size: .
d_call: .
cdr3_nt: TGTGCCAGTAGTATAGTTTCCGGGTCCCAAAACAATGAGCAGTTCTTC
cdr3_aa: CASSIVSGSQNNEQFF

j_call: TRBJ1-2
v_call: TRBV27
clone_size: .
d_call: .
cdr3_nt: TGTGCCAGCAGTCCCGGGGGTTATGGCTACACCTTC
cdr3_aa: CASSPGGYGYTF

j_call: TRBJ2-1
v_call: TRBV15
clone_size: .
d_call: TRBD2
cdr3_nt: TGTGCCACCAGCAGAACCGGGACTAGCGCGTACAATGAGCAGTTCTTC
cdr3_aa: CATSRTGTSAYNEQFF

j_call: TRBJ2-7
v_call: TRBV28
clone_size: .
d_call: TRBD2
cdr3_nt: TGTGCCAGCAGTTTAATAGCGGGGGGGCGCGAGCAGTACTTC
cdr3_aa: CASSLIAGGREQYF

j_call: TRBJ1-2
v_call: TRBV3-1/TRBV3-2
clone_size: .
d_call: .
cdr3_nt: TGTGCCAGCAGCCAAGCTTTGGCAGTGATTAACTATGGCTACACCTTC
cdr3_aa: CASSQALAVINYGYTF